Listed below are T cell receptor beta chains from one sample, sequenced in a study of technical replicates of blood from a few donors. TCRdb's table, derived via immunoSEQ multiplex PCR, lists solely in-frame clones and lacks some. The top ten hold approximately 13% of the sample, which has about 14,000 clones, roughly four fifths seen once. What was sequenced was PBMCs. The receptors stem from a human donor in good health. Each CDR3 is given with its conserved first and last residue. Each record gives: CDR3 length, clone size, J gene, V gene, CDR3 protein. Some rows mark clone size as missing; the rest say once, few, many or name a class of expanded clone.

len: 16
abundance: .
j_gene: TRBJ2-1
v_gene: TRBV18
CDR3aa: CASSTGTGESWNEQFF

len: 14
abundance: .
j_gene: TRBJ1-2
v_gene: TRBV19
CDR3aa: CASSTRAVVKGYTF

len: 12
abundance: few
j_gene: TRBJ2-7
v_gene: TRBV27
CDR3aa: CASSRQGYEQYF

len: 14
abundance: .
j_gene: TRBJ2-2
v_gene: TRBV2
CDR3aa: CASKGSPNTGELFF

len: 15
abundance: .
j_gene: TRBJ2-1
v_gene: TRBV11-2
CDR3aa: CASSLRADSYNEQFF

len: 14
abundance: few
j_gene: TRBJ1-5
v_gene: TRBV2
CDR3aa: CASSGGTVNQPQHF

len: 13
abundance: .
j_gene: TRBJ1-1
v_gene: TRBV5-4
CDR3aa: CASSIGGATEAFF

len: 14
abundance: .
j_gene: TRBJ2-7
v_gene: TRBV7-2
CDR3aa: CASSLRGRRDEQYF

len: 15
abundance: .
j_gene: TRBJ2-7
v_gene: TRBV7-2
CDR3aa: CASSLWGTTKLSGYF

len: 13
abundance: .
j_gene: TRBJ1-5
v_gene: TRBV7-9
CDR3aa: CASSLAGDQPQHF

len: 13
abundance: few
j_gene: TRBJ2-1
v_gene: TRBV6-4
CDR3aa: CASSDRDNNEQFF

len: 12
abundance: few
j_gene: TRBJ1-4
v_gene: TRBV7-9
CDR3aa: CASSEEYGGLFF

len: 17
abundance: once
j_gene: TRBJ1-5
v_gene: TRBV2
CDR3aa: CASSPPGGQGGAVAQHF

len: 16
abundance: .
j_gene: TRBJ2-1
v_gene: TRBV6-5
CDR3aa: CASSYSAGPGMDEQFF

len: 16
abundance: .
j_gene: TRBJ2-3
v_gene: TRBV28
CDR3aa: CASSSWTSGSTDTQYF

len: 17
abundance: few
j_gene: TRBJ1-1
v_gene: TRBV6-1
CDR3aa: CASSEAGDRERRLSAFF

len: 13
abundance: .
j_gene: TRBJ2-7
v_gene: TRBV15
CDR3aa: CATSRGHEYEQYF